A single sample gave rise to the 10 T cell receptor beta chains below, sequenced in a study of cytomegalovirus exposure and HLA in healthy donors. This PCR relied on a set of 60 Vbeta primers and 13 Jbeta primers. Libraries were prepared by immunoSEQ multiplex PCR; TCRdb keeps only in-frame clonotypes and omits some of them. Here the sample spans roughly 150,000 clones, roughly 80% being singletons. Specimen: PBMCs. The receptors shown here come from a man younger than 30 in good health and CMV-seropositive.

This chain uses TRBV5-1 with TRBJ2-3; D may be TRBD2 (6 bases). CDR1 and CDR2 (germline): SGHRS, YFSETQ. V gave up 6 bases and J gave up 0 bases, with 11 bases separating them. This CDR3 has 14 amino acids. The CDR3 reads CASTGGRSTDTQYF. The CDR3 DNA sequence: TGCGCCAGCACCGGGGGACGTAGCACAGATACGCAGTATTTT.

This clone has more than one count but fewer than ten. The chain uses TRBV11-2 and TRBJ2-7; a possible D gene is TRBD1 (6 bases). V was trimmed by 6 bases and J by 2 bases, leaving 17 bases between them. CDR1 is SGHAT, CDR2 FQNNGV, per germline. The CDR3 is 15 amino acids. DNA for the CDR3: TGTGCCAGCAGTTCCCAGGTAGGGGGAGCCTACGAGCAGTACTTC. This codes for CASSSQVGGAYEQYF.

CDR3 residues: CSALQGTNEKLFF. The CDR3, as DNA: TGCAGCGCTTTACAGGGAACTAATGAAAAACTGTTTTTT. The rearrangement links TRBV29-1 to TRBJ1-4; D is perhaps TRBD1 (6 bases). The CDR3 runs 13 residues. Germline assignment: CDR1 SQVTM and CDR2 ANQGSEA. V lost 7 bases to trimming and J lost 1 base, with 10 bases between them.

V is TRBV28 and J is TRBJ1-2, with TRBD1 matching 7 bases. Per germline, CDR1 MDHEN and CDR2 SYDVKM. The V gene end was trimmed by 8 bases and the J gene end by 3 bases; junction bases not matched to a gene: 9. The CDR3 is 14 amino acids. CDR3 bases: TGTGCCAGCCAAACAGGGGTTCAGGACTATGGCTACACCTTC. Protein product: CASQTGVQDYGYTF.

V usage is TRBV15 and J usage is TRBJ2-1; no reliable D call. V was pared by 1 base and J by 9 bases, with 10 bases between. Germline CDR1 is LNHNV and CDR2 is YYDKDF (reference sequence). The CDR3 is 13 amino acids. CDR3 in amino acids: CATSRAEFGEQFF. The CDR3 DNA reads TGTGCCACCAGCAGAGCCGAGTTTGGTGAGCAGTTCTTC. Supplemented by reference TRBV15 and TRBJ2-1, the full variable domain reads DAMVIQNPRYQVTQFGKPVTLSCSQTLNHNVMYWYQQKSSQAPKLLFHYYDKDFNNEADTPDNFQSRRPNTSFCFLDIRSPGLGDTAMYLCATSRAEFGEQFFGPGTRLTVL.

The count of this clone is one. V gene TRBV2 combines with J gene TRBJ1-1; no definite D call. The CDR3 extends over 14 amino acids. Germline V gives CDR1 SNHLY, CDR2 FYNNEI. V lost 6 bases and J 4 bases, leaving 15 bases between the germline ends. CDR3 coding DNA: TGTGCCAGCAGCGATCGTACCTATGGCACTGAAGCTTTCTTT. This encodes CASSDRTYGTEAFF.

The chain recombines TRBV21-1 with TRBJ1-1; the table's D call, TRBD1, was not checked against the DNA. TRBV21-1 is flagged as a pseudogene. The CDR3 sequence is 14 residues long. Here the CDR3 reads CASPDREPNTEAFF. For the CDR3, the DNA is TGTGCCAGCCCAGACAGGGAACCCAACACTGAAGCTTTCTTT.

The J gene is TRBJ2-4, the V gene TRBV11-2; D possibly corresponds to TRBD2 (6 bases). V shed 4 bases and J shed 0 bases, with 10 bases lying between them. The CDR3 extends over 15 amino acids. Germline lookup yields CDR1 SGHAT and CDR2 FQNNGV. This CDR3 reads CASSSDYLAKNIQYF. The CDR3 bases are TGTGCCAGCAGCTCGGACTACCTAGCCAAAAACATTCAGTACTTC.

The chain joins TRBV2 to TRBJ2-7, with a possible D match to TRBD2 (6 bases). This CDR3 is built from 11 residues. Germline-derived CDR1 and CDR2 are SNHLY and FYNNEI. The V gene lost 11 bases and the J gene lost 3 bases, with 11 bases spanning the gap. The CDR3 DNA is TGTGCCGTAATCGGGAGCTACGAGCAGTACTTC. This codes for CAVIGSYEQYF.

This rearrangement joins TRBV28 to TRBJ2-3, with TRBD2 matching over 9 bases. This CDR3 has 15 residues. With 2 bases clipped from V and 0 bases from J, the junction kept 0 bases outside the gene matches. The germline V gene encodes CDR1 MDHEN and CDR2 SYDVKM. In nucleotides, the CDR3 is TGTGCCAGCAGTTTAGGACTAGCGAGCACAGATACGCAGTATTTT. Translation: CASSLGLASTDTQYF.